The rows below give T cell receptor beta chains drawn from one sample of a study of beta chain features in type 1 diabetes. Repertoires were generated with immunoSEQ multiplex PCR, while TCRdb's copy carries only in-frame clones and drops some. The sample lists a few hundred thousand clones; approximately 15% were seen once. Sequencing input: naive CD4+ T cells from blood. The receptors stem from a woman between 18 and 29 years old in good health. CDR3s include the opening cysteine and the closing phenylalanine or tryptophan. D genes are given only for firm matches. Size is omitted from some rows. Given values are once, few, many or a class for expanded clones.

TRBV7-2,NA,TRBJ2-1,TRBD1,CASSPRGTGYNEQFF,TGTGCCAGCAGCCCACGAGGGACAGGCTACAATGAGCAGTTCTTC
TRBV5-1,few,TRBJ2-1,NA,CVCALLSGTYNEQFF,TGCGTTTGCGCCCTACTTAGCGGCACCTACAATGAGCAGTTCTTC
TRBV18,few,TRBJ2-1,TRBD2,CASSSVSGSGYNEQFF,TGTGCCAGCTCGTCTGTAAGCGGGAGCGGCTACAATGAGCAGTTCTTC
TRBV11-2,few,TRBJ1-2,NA,CASSLNLRGGYGYTF,TGTGCCAGCAGCTTAAACCTCCGGGGAGGCTATGGCTACACCTTC
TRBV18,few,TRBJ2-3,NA,CASSPLDRTDTQYF,TGTGCCAGCTCACCACTCGACAGGACAGATACGCAGTATTTT
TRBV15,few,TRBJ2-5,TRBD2,CATSRGAGVRETQYF,TGTGCCACCAGCAGAGGGGCGGGGGTGAGAGAGACCCAGTACTTC
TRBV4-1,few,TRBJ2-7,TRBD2,CASSQSNPGLAGREQYF,TGCGCCAGCAGCCAATCCAACCCGGGACTAGCGGGACGAGAGCAGTACTTC
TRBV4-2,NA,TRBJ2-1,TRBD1,CASRGTGSPFF,TGTGCCAGTCGGGGGACAGGGTCCCCCTTCTTC
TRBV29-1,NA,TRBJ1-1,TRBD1,CSVQRDRGLGSEAFF,TGCAGCGTCCAAAGGGACAGGGGTCTGGGATCTGAAGCTTTCTTT
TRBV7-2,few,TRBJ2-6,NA,CASSLGHQSGANVLTF,TGTGCCAGCAGCTTAGGCCACCAGTCTGGGGCCAACGTCCTGACTTTC
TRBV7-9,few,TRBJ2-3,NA,CASSTGLSTDTQYF,TGTGCCAGCAGTACCGGGTTAAGCACAGATACGCAGTATTTT
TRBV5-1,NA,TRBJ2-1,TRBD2,CASSLGGGSSYNEQFF,TGCGCCAGCAGCTTGGGAGGCGGGAGCTCCTACAATGAGCAGTTCTTC
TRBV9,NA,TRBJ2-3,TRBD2,CASSFTAGGSLGADTQYF,TGTGCCAGCAGCTTCACAGCGGGAGGTAGCTTGGGCGCAGATACGCAGTATTTT
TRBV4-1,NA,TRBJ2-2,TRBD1,CASSQDIQGTYAGELFF,TGCGCCAGCAGCCAAGATATACAGGGGACCTACGCCGGGGAGCTGTTTTTT
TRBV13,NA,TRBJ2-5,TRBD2,CASSLSRLAGGDGETQYF,TGTGCCAGCAGCTTAAGTCGGCTAGCGGGAGGGGACGGAGAGACCCAGTACTTC
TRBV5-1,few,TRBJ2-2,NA,CASSLVQGRTGELFF,TGCGCCAGCAGCTTGGTTCAGGGAAGGACCGGGGAGCTGTTTTTT
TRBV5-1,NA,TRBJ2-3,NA,CASSNPGTDTQYF,TGCGCCAGCAGCAACCCCGGGACAGATACGCAGTATTTT
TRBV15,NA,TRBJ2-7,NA,CATSRGLGGVGEQYF,TGTGCCACCAGCAGAGGACTTGGAGGAGTGGGGGAGCAGTACTTC
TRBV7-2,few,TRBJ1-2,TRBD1,CASSPDRVGGYTF,TGTGCCAGCAGCCCGGACAGGGTTGGGGGCTACACCTTC
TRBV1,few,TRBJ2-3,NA,CTSSQDSSVADTQYF,TGCACCAGCAGCCAAGATTCTAGCGTGGCAGATACGCAGTATTTT
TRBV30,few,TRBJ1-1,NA,CAWSVGRRAFF,TGTGCCTGGAGTGTCGGTAGGAGGGCTTTCTTT
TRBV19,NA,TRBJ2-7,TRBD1,CASSRDSSYEQYF,TGTGCCAGTAGCCGGGACAGTTCCTACGAGCAGTACTTC
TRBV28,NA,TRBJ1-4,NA,CASSPTGGATNEKLFF,TGTGCCAGCAGTCCCACGGGCGGGGCAACTAATGAAAAACTGTTTTTT
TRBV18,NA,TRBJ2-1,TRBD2,CASSPGTRANNEQFF,TGTGCCAGCTCACCAGGGACTAGAGCCAATAATGAGCAGTTCTTC
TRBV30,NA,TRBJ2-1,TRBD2,CAWSRLFVGRAGDEQFF,TGTGCCTGGAGCCGACTATTTGTTGGGAGGGCCGGGGATGAGCAGTTCTTC
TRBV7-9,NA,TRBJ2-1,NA,CASSLVRGPNYNEQFF,TGTGCCAGCAGCTTAGTGCGGGGTCCAAACTACAATGAGCAGTTCTTC
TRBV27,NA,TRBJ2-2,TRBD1,CASRTGGSGELFF,TGTGCCAGCCGGACAGGGGGCTCCGGGGAGCTGTTTTTT
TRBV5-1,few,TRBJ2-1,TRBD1,CASKGADNEQFF,TGCGCCAGCAAGGGGGCAGACAATGAGCAGTTCTTC
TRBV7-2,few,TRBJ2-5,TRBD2,CASSLVGRVGETQYF,TGTGCCAGCAGCTTAGTCGGGAGGGTGGGAGAGACCCAGTACTTC